The 24 T cell receptor beta chains below were found in one sample sequenced in a study of cytomegalovirus exposure and HLA in healthy donors. The PCR was carried out with 60 Vbeta primers and 13 Jbeta primers. Produced via immunoSEQ multiplex PCR; TCRdb's table is partial and in-frame only. The repertoire consists of 150,000 or so clones, with roughly 84% occurring once and the leading ten covering 0.35% to 0.45%. Sequences were obtained from PBMCs. The source of these receptors is a boy aged 2-15 years in good health and CMV-seronegative.

Here the CDR3 reads CASRGGLGSSYEQYF. The CDR3 nucleotides read TGTGCCAGCAGGGGAGGACTAGGGAGCTCCTACGAGCAGTACTTC. The rearrangement joins TRBV6-5 to TRBJ2-7, with 7 bases that match TRBD2. The germline CDR1 and CDR2 sequences are MNHEY and SVGAGI. The CDR3 spans 15 residues. Trimming cost V 6 bases and J 0 bases; bases outside gene matches: 8.

V is TRBV19 and J is TRBJ2-7; 10 bases match TRBD2. CDR1 is LNHDA, CDR2 SQIVND, per germline (reference sequence). With V trimmed by 2 bases and J by 7 bases, 5 bases remained unmatched. This CDR3 is built from 14 residues. In DNA, the CDR3 is TGTGCCAGTAGTATATCTAGCGGGAGCCGGGAGCAGTACTTC. Residues: CASSISSGSREQYF. The full variable domain, completed using reference TRBV19 and TRBJ2-7, is DGGITQSPKYLFRKEGQNVTLSCEQNLNHDAMYWYRQDPGQGLRLIYYSQIVNDFQKGDIAEGYSVSREKKESFPLTVTSAQKNPTAFYLCASSISSGSREQYFGPGTRLTVT.

Turning to this clone: The sample carries other DNA sequences with the same CDR3. This sequence joins TRBV18 and TRBJ1-5; TRBD1 might be the D (6 bases). Trimming took off 3 bases at V and 4 bases at J, with 7 bases between the two ends. Germline V CDR1 and CDR2: KGHSH, LQKENI. The CDR3 sequence is 13 residues long. The CDR3 DNA reads TGTGCCAGCTCACCTACAGGGAATCAGCCCCAGCATTTT. As protein: CASSPTGNQPQHF. The complete variable domain, with remaining parts taken from reference TRBV18 and TRBJ1-5, reads NAGVMQNPRHLVRRRGQEARLRCSPMKGHSHVYWYRQLPEEGLKFMVYLQKENIIDESGMPKERFSAEFPKEGPSILRIQQVVRGDSAAYFCASSPTGNQPQHFGDGTRLSIL.

The gene calls are TRBV5-6 and TRBJ1-4, with TRBD1 matching over 8 bases. This CDR3 comprises 16 residues. Trimming at V came to 1 base and at J to 6 bases, leaving 8 bases not matched to a gene. The germline V gene encodes CDR1 SGHDT and CDR2 YYEEEE. DNA of the CDR3: TGTGCCAGCAGCTTGCAGGGGACAGGCTTATATGAAAAACTGTTTTTT. Its translation: CASSLQGTGLYEKLFF.

This clone was seen a few times. This rearrangement joins TRBV7-9 to TRBJ1-1; TRBD1 aligns across 9 bases. CDR3 length equals 13 residues. V gave up 5 bases and J gave up 3 bases; unmatched junction bases: 1. Per germline, CDR1 SEHNR and CDR2 FQNEAQ (reference sequence). The CDR3 sequence: CASSRDRDTEAFF. The CDR3 DNA reads as TGTGCCAGCAGCCGGGACAGGGACACTGAAGCTTTCTTT.

The chain employs TRBV2 and TRBJ1-1; D perhaps matches TRBD1 (6 bases). Germline lookup yields CDR1 SNHLY and CDR2 FYNNEI. With 7 bases removed from V and 2 bases from J, the gap between germline ends came to 14 bases. CDR3 length: 14 amino acids. The CDR3, as DNA: TGTGCCAGCATTCAATCGACAGGCAACACTGAAGCTTTCTTT. It is translated as CASIQSTGNTEAFF.

The chain employs TRBV18 and TRBJ2-4; 9 bases agree with TRBD1. V was pared by 1 base and J by 9 bases, with 4 bases of the junction left unmatched. The CDR3 spans 14 residues. Per the germline V gene, CDR1 is KGHSH and CDR2 is LQKENI. Written as DNA, the CDR3 is TGTGCCAGCTCACCACAGGACAGGGGAAGCATTCAGTACTTC. It specifies CASSPQDRGSIQYF.

The chain links TRBV28 to TRBJ2-7; TRBD1 matches at 9 bases. Unmatched junction bases numbered 11, after V lost 5 bases and J lost 6 bases. CDR1 is MDHEN and CDR2 is SYDVKM in the germline V gene. This CDR3 region has 15 residues. As DNA, the CDR3 is TGTGCCAGCAGTCCCCCCGGGACAGGGTCCAGCGAGCAGTACTTC. It codes for CASSPPGTGSSEQYF.

Only a few counts were recorded for this clone. This chain connects TRBV7-2 to TRBJ2-6; D is undetermined. From germline, CDR1 is SGHTA and CDR2 FQGNSA. The V end was cut by 5 bases, the J end by 10 bases, with 3 bases between. The CDR3 is 10 amino acids. The CDR3 is CASSLNVLTF. CDR3 coding DNA: TGTGCCAGCAGCCTGAACGTCCTGACTTTC.

The chain uses TRBV5-1 and TRBJ2-3; D may be TRBD2 (6 bases). Deletions cut 3 bases from V and 4 bases from J, with 18 bases between. From germline, CDR1 is SGHRS and CDR2 YFSETQ. CDR3 length equals 16 residues. The CDR3 coding sequence is TGCGCCAGCAGCTCCCTAGCGACACAAGGGGCAGATACGCAGTATTTT. Translated, it gives CASSSLATQGADTQYF.

This chain joins TRBV28 and TRBJ2-7, with D possibly being TRBD2 (6 bases). V was clipped by 4 bases and J by 7 bases, with 11 bases between them. Germline V gene data show CDR1 as MDHEN and CDR2 as SYDVKM. The CDR3 is 12 amino acids. CDR3 sequence: CASSSPGGEQYF. The CDR3 DNA follows: TGTGCCAGCAGTTCTCCCGGGGGTGAGCAGTACTTC. Supplemented by reference TRBV28 and TRBJ2-7, the full variable domain reads DVKVTQSSRYLVKRTGEKVFLECVQDMDHENMFWYRQDPGLGLRLIYFSYDVKMKEKGDIPEGYSVSREKKERFSLILESASTNQTSMYLCASSSPGGEQYFGPGTRLTVT.

This chain's CDR3 is CASSLTRDRPYEQYF. The CDR3 DNA follows: TGTGCCAGCTCACTAACCCGGGACAGACCCTACGAGCAGTACTTC. V usage is TRBV18 and J usage is TRBJ2-7; 7 positions agree with TRBD1. The trim removed 4 bases at V and 2 bases at J, leaving 8 bases unmatched. Germline CDR1 and CDR2: KGHSH and LQKENI. The CDR3 is 15 residues long.

The rearrangement uses TRBV28 and TRBJ2-2; no firm D call. The germline V gene encodes CDR1 MDHEN and CDR2 SYDVKM. Trimming cost V 10 bases and J 2 bases, with 5 bases left between them. The CDR3 has 11 amino acids. CDR3 loop: CATLNTGELFF. In nucleotides, the CDR3 is TGTGCCACCTTAAACACCGGGGAGCTGTTTTTT.

The chain uses TRBV27 and TRBJ1-1; no reliable D call. Germline V lookup: CDR1 MNHEY, CDR2 SMNVEV (reference sequence). This CDR3 has 14 residues. The ends were cut back, 2 bases at V and 1 base at J, with 8 bases in the middle. The DNA of the CDR3 is TGTGCCAGCAGTTTAGGTCGGGGGAACACTGAAGCTTTCTTT. This encodes CASSLGRGNTEAFF.

The chain has TRBV27 and TRBJ2-5; 7 nucleotides line up with TRBD1. Per germline, CDR1 MNHEY and CDR2 SMNVEV (reference sequence). V trimming: 5 bases; J trimming: 2 bases; junction bases outside the gene matches: 5. This CDR3 is 14 amino acids long. The CDR3 protein is CASSPSGGQETQYF. CDR3 DNA: TGTGCCAGCAGTCCCTCAGGGGGACAAGAGACCCAGTACTTC.

V usage is TRBV28 and J usage is TRBJ1-2; D is uncertain. V was clipped by 4 bases and J by 4 bases, with 13 bases between them. The germline gives CDR1 MDHEN, CDR2 SYDVKM. The length of the CDR3 is 14 residues. CDR3 loop: CASSSLPGIYGYTF. The CDR3 DNA is TGTGCCAGCAGTTCCCTACCAGGAATCTATGGCTACACCTTC.

In its sample, this clone was seen a few times. The chain combines TRBV9 with TRBJ1-5; maybe TRBD1 (5 bases). V lost 0 bases and J lost 4, with 11 bases in between. This CDR3 region has 15 residues. Germline CDR1 SGDLS, CDR2 YYNGEE. The CDR3 coding sequence is TGTGCCAGCAGCGTAGGTGGGGCCAGAAATCAGCCCCAGCATTTT. Translation gives CASSVGGARNQPQHF.

This sequence joins TRBV5-1 and TRBJ1-1; 8 nucleotides line up with TRBD1. V dropped 2 bases and J dropped 2; count of bases not matched to a gene: 2. CDR3 size: 14 residues. Germline V lookup: CDR1 SGHRS, CDR2 YFSETQ. CDR3 loop: CASSFRGPNTEAFF. The DNA of the CDR3 is TGCGCCAGCAGCTTCAGGGGGCCTAACACTGAAGCTTTCTTT.

The table lists this clone with a count of one. The chain recombines TRBV5-4 with TRBJ2-7; 9 nucleotides match TRBD1. The J segment lost 7 bases and the V segment lost 4 bases, leaving 6 bases of the junction unmatched. The CDR3 is 13 residues long. The germline V gene has CDR1 SGHNT and CDR2 YYREEE (reference sequence). CDR3 sequence reads: CASSLTGGWEQYF. CDR3 sequence (DNA): TGTGCCAGCAGCCTGACAGGGGGATGGGAGCAGTACTTC.

This clone was detected only once. V is TRBV4-2 and J is TRBJ2-1; 8 nucleotides match TRBD2. The junction had 10 bases not matched to a gene; V was cut back by 1 base and J by 8 bases. CDR3 length: 16 amino acids. In germline, CDR1 is LGHNA, CDR2 YNFKEQ. CDR3 in DNA: TGTGCCAGCAGCCAAGCCCCCGGGAGGGATGAGGATGAGCAGTTCTTC. Amino acids: CASSQAPGRDEDEQFF.

This chain links TRBV18 with TRBJ2-5; no clear D gene. The V end was cut by 3 bases, the J end by 2 bases, with 10 bases between. The V gene's germline CDR1 is KGHSH and CDR2 LQKENI. The CDR3 contains 14 residues. The CDR3 sequence: CASSPASRQETQYF. The CDR3 bases are TGTGCCAGCTCACCGGCCTCACGACAAGAGACCCAGTACTTC. Full variable domain (rest looked up from reference TRBV18 and TRBJ2-5): NAGVMQNPRHLVRRRGQEARLRCSPMKGHSHVYWYRQLPEEGLKFMVYLQKENIIDESGMPKERFSAEFPKEGPSILRIQQVVRGDSAAYFCASSPASRQETQYFGPGTRLLVL.

The rearrangement uses TRBV27 and TRBJ2-5; D remains ambiguous. Trimming stripped 5 bases from V and 1 base from J, with 11 bases between. This CDR3 is 14 amino acids long. The V gene's germline CDR1 is MNHEY and CDR2 SMNVEV (reference sequence). DNA for the CDR3: TGTGCCAGCAGTCCTGCCGGGTCCCAAGAGACCCAGTACTTC. Translating gives CASSPAGSQETQYF.

The CDR3, as DNA: TGTGCCAGCAGTTTATTACAGGGGGGCTACGAGCAGTACTTC. Translated: CASSLLQGGYEQYF. V usage is TRBV27 and J usage is TRBJ2-7; 8 bases align to TRBD1. There are 14 residues in the CDR3. V dropped 1 base and J dropped 3; count of bases not matched to a gene: 2. Germline values: CDR1 MNHEY, CDR2 SMNVEV (reference sequence).

The chain links TRBV7-2 to TRBJ2-7; D might be TRBD1 (6 bases). The V end was cut by 0 bases, the J end by 2 bases, with 11 bases between. In germline, CDR1 is SGHTA, CDR2 FQGNSA. The CDR3 consists of 15 residues. The CDR3 DNA reads TGTGCCAGCAGCTTAGCCCGGGACACAACCTACGAGCAGTACTTC. It codes for CASSLARDTTYEQYF.